These 28 T cell receptor beta chains were sequenced from one sample in a study of CD8+CD57+ T cells in acquired aplastic anemia. According to the study, genomic DNA was the template for TCR beta VDJ and CDR3 profiling. MiXCR was run by TCRdb on the reads, yielding one entry per CDR3 protein. The sample carries 250,000 to 350,000 distinct CDR3 sequences, roughly 50% recorded once. What was sequenced was sorted CD4+, CD8+, or CD8+CD57+ T cells (not recorded which) from PBMCs. The receptors here all came from a human donor with severe aplastic anemia or a healthy control (not recorded which).

This clonotype has a count of ten or more. Possible read error: a much larger clone is one base away. This sequence joins TRBV29-1 and TRBJ2-7; D not resolved. The CDR3 is 13 amino acids. Looked up from germline, CDR1 is SQVTM and CDR2 is ANQGSEA. The ends were cut back, 6 bases at V and 1 base at J, with 13 bases in the middle. This CDR3 reads CSVGRRESYEQYF. CDR3 coding DNA: TGCAGCGTAGGACGGCGAGAATCCTACGAGCAGTACTTC.

This chain links TRBV7-6 with TRBJ1-1, with D unclear. The germline V gene has CDR1 SGHVS and CDR2 FNYEAQ. Trimming pared 1 base from V and 0 bases from J, leaving 9 bases between. CDR3 length: 15 residues. CDR3 coding DNA: TGTGCCAGCAGCTTAGAAGGGCGCGTGAACACTGAAGCTTTCTTT. Its translation is CASSLEGRVNTEAFF.

This clonotype was recorded a few times. The rearrangement joins TRBV10-1 to TRBJ2-7; 7 nucleotides line up with TRBD1. The germline V gene has CDR1 WNHNN and CDR2 SYGVQD (reference sequence). With V trimmed by 7 bases and J by 4 bases, 7 bases remained unmatched. There are 13 residues in the CDR3. The CDR3 DNA reads TGCGCCAGCATTGGGGACAGATCGTACGAGCAGTACTTC. It yields the protein CASIGDRSYEQYF.

There are many counts of this clonotype. The gene calls are TRBV6-2 or TRBV6-3 and TRBJ2-3; the match to TRBD2 covers 11 bases. V trimming: 5 bases; J trimming: 2 bases; junction bases outside the gene matches: 9. Looked up from germline, CDR1 is MNHEY and CDR2 is SVGEGT. This CDR3 has 17 residues. This chain's CDR3 is CASSRARLAGLTDTQYF. The DNA of the CDR3 is TGTGCCAGCAGTCGGGCGAGACTAGCGGGGCTCACAGATACGCAGTATTTT.

The V and J genes are TRBV2 and TRBJ1-1; no clear D gene. The ends were cut back, 4 bases at V and 2 bases at J, with 11 bases in the middle. This CDR3 comprises 14 residues. Germline CDR1 reads SNHLY; CDR2 reads FYNNEI. The CDR3 loop reads CASSVAKTNTEAFF. CDR3 nucleotide sequence: TGTGCCAGCAGTGTCGCGAAGACCAACACTGAAGCTTTCTTT. The full variable domain, its missing parts supplied by reference TRBV2 and TRBJ1-1, is EPEVTQTPSHQVTQMGQEVILRCVPISNHLYFYWYRQILGQKVEFLVSFYNNEISEKSEIFDDQFSVERPDGSNFTLKIRSTKLEDSAMYFCASSVAKTNTEAFFGQGTRLTVV.

The chain links TRBV10-3 to TRBJ2-1; D tentatively fits TRBD1 or TRBD2 (6 bases each). Trimming shortened V by 6 bases and J by 10 bases, and 16 bases separated the two germline ends. The germline CDR1 and CDR2 sequences are ENHRY and SYGVKD. This CDR3 is built from 13 residues. The CDR3 DNA sequence: TGTGCCATCAGGGACAGCCCGGGGGTCGAGCAGTTCTTC. It encodes CAIRDSPGVEQFF.

About this clonotype itself: Just one base apart from a much larger clone, this may be a read error. J is TRBJ1-1 and V is TRBV29-1; D is perhaps TRBD1 (6 bases). The CDR3 is 14 residues long. The germline V gene encodes CDR1 SQVTM and CDR2 ANQGSEA. The CDR3 DNA is TGCGGCGTTGAAGATCCAGGGGCCTCCACTGAAGCTTTCTTT. Protein: CGVEDPGASTEAFF.

This rearrangement joins TRBV12-3 or TRBV12-4 to TRBJ2-4; TRBD2 matches 9 bases. V trimming: 3 bases; J trimming: 1 base; junction bases outside the gene matches: 10. The CDR3 has 18 amino acids. The DNA for the CDR3 is TGTGCCAGCAGTTTTAGTATAGCGGGGGCCTCGGCCAAAAACATTCAGTACTTC. Amino acid sequence: CASSFSIAGASAKNIQYF.

This clonotype has ten or more counts. J is TRBJ2-2 and V is TRBV19; D call uncertain. Germline CDR1 LNHDA, CDR2 SQIVND (reference sequence). V lost 7 bases, J lost 3 bases, and 6 bases lay in between. This CDR3 has 12 residues. DNA of the CDR3: TGTGCCAGTAAGGGTGACACCGGGGAGCTGTTTTTT. Translating it yields CASKGDTGELFF.

This rearrangement joins TRBV10-3 to TRBJ2-5; D is uncertain. From germline, CDR1 is ENHRY and CDR2 SYGVKD. V was clipped by 6 bases and J by 2 bases, with 13 bases between them. This CDR3 contains 14 residues. The CDR3 bases are TGTGCCATCAGGGTTTCTAGGGCTCAAGAGACCCAGTACTTC. It codes for CAIRVSRAQETQYF.

The chain has TRBV20-1 and TRBJ2-7, with 12 nucleotides matching TRBD1. The CDR3 has 14 residues. The germline CDR1 and CDR2 sequences are DFQATT and SNEGSKA (reference sequence). Unmatched junction bases numbered 4, after V lost 3 bases and J lost 4 bases. CDR3 loop: CSASQGQGAYEQYF. The CDR3 nucleotides read TGCAGTGCTAGTCAGGGACAGGGGGCGTACGAGCAGTACTTC.

The chain links TRBV10-3 to TRBJ2-7; D uncertain. The CDR3 sequence is 14 residues long. Trimming stripped 2 bases from V and 2 bases from J, with 10 bases between. From germline, CDR1 is ENHRY and CDR2 SYGVKD. CDR3 protein: CAISESRFAYEQYF. The CDR3 nucleotides read TGTGCCATCAGTGAGAGCAGGTTCGCCTACGAGCAGTACTTC.

The gene calls are TRBV29-1 and TRBJ1-6, with a tentative D call TRBD1 (6 bases). The V gene lost 5 bases and the J gene lost 12 bases, with 17 bases spanning the gap. The CDR3 loop spans 13 amino acids. Germline V gives CDR1 SQVTM, CDR2 ANQGSEA. The CDR3 DNA reads TGCAGCGTTCAAGTGGGGGGCGATTTACCCCTCCACTTT. Its protein is CSVQVGGDLPLHF.

The genes are TRBV2 and TRBJ1-4; possibly TRBD1 for D (5 bases). The CDR3 has 14 residues. Germline-derived CDR1 and CDR2 are SNHLY and FYNNEI. Trimming removed 3 bases from V and 7 bases from J, with 12 bases in between. CDR3 residues: CASSDWGPSEKLFF. The CDR3 DNA sequence: TGTGCCAGCAGTGACTGGGGCCCGAGTGAAAAACTGTTTTTT.

This chain uses TRBV30 with TRBJ2-3; 7 bases map to TRBD2. The CDR3 runs 16 residues. The trim removed 0 bases at V and 2 bases at J, leaving 8 bases unmatched. CDR1 is GTSNPN and CDR2 is SVGIG in the germline V gene (reference sequence). CDR3 sequence reads: CAWSVSAGVITDTQYF. Written as DNA, the CDR3 is TGTGCCTGGAGTGTATCTGCGGGGGTGATCACAGATACGCAGTATTTT.

Details on this clonotype: A junction boundary mismatches the germline segment, possibly from a read error. V and J are TRBV12-3 or TRBV12-4 and TRBJ2-7; unclear D gene. The CDR3 has 11 amino acids. The CDR3 loop reads CASGFGYEQYF. The CDR3 bases are TGTGCCAGCGGTTTCGGGTACGAGCAGTACTTC.

This clonotype was counted many times. V gene TRBV6-1 combines with J gene TRBJ2-1; tentatively, D is TRBD1 (6 bases). The CDR3 covers 15 residues. The V end lost 4 bases, the J end lost 3 bases, and 13 bases lay between the germline ends. Per germline, CDR1 MNHNS and CDR2 SASEGT. DNA of the CDR3: TGTGCCAGCAGTGGGGACATCGGATTCTACAATGAGCAGTTCTTC. This sequence encodes CASSGDIGFYNEQFF.

This clonotype appeared a few times. The chain employs TRBV5-8 and TRBJ2-3, with D perhaps matching TRBD1 or TRBD2 (6 bases each). The CDR3 covers 15 residues. Germline V gene data show CDR1 as SGHTS and CDR2 as YDEGEE. V was trimmed by 3 bases and J by 1 base, leaving 12 bases between them. CDR3 coding DNA: TGTGCCAGCAGCTACGAACGGGGGCGCACAGATACGCAGTATTTT. Translating gives CASSYERGRTDTQYF.

The genes are TRBV19 and TRBJ1-1; D call uncertain. From germline, CDR1 is LNHDA and CDR2 SQIVND (reference sequence). V was trimmed by 7 bases and J by 2 bases, leaving 11 bases between them. The CDR3 is made up of 13 amino acids. CDR3 in DNA: TGTGCCAGTAAGTTTGGAGCTAACACTGAAGCTTTCTTT. It is translated as CASKFGANTEAFF.

The genes are TRBV7-6 and TRBJ2-5; a weak D match, TRBD2 (6 bases). The last part of the DNA fits TRBJ2-7 better; the J call may be wrong. The CDR3 spans 14 residues. CDR1 is SGHVS, CDR2 FNYEAQ, per germline. CDR3 bases: TGTGCCAGCAGCCTCCTAGTGGGGGGCTACGAGCAGTACTTC. The encoded protein is CASSLLVGGYEQYF.

This clonotype came up a few times. The gene calls are TRBV10-3 and TRBJ1-4; possibly TRBD1 for D (6 bases). V was clipped by 7 bases and J by 6 bases, with 6 bases between them. The CDR3 is 11 residues long. Germline CDR1 and CDR2: ENHRY and SYGVKD. The CDR3 nucleotides are TGTGCCATCAAGGGGGATGAAAAACTGTTTTTT. This gives the protein CAIKGDEKLFF.

This clonotype has more than one count but fewer than ten. The chain couples TRBV20-1 to TRBJ1-3, with 8 positions matching TRBD1. V trimming: 7 bases; J trimming: 2 bases; junction bases outside the gene matches: 7. This CDR3 contains 14 residues. Germline CDR1 is DFQATT and CDR2 is SNEGSKA (reference sequence). The CDR3 sequence: CSVKTGEAGNTIYF. The CDR3, as DNA: TGCAGTGTGAAGACAGGGGAGGCTGGAAACACCATATATTTT.

This clonotype appeared many times. The CDR3 bases are TGCAGTGCTAGTGGGGGGAATCAGCCCCAGCATTTT. Amino acid sequence: CSASGGNQPQHF. The V and J genes are TRBV20-1 and TRBJ1-5; a weak D match, TRBD1 (5 bases). V lost 3 bases and J 4 bases, leaving 7 bases between the germline ends. The CDR3 is 12 residues long. Germline V CDR1 and CDR2: DFQATT, SNEGSKA (reference sequence).

Comment on this clonotype: The CDR3 does not end in the conserved phenylalanine or tryptophan, so this is likely a read error. The chain employs TRBV2 and TRBJ2-2; 8 bases map to TRBD1. Germline V gene data show CDR1 as SNHLY and CDR2 as FYNNEI. This CDR3 is 16 amino acids long. The J segment lost 7 bases and the V segment lost 6 bases, leaving 13 bases of the junction unmatched. The CDR3 DNA is TGTGCCAGCAGCCCTGGACAGGGTAGTGGTGGCGGGGAGCTGTTTTTG. Encoded protein: CASSPGQGSGGGELFL.

In this sample, this clonotype turned up a few times. The rearrangement joins TRBV2 to TRBJ2-2, with TRBD1 matching over 12 bases. This CDR3 comprises 15 residues. V lost 4 bases and J lost 7; bases outside the gene matches: 4. CDR1 is SNHLY and CDR2 is FYNNEI in the germline V gene. The CDR3 spells CASSVRDRGRGELFF. The CDR3 nucleotides are TGTGCCAGCAGTGTAAGGGACAGGGGGCGCGGGGAGCTGTTTTTT. Together with reference TRBV2 and TRBJ2-2, the CDR3 gives the full variable domain: EPEVTQTPSHQVTQMGQEVILRCVPISNHLYFYWYRQILGQKVEFLVSFYNNEISEKSEIFDDQFSVERPDGSNFTLKIRSTKLEDSAMYFCASSVRDRGRGELFFGEGSRLTVL.

Many counts were recorded for this clonotype. This rearrangement joins TRBV6-2 or TRBV6-3 to TRBJ2-7; no reliable D call. The germline gives CDR1 MNHEY, CDR2 SVGEGT. Trimming left V 0 bases short and J 2 bases short, with 8 bases between. CDR3 length: 14 amino acids. The CDR3: CASSYSAPTYEQYF. The CDR3 DNA reads as TGTGCCAGCAGTTACTCGGCACCGACCTACGAGCAGTACTTC.

The V and J genes are TRBV20-1 and TRBJ2-7, with D possibly TRBD2 on 5 matching bases. Trimming removed 3 bases from V and 3 bases from J, with 12 bases in between. This CDR3 is built from 13 residues. Germline assignment: CDR1 DFQATT and CDR2 SNEGSKA (reference sequence). CDR3 loop: CSASGGPLYEQYF. The CDR3 nucleotides are TGCAGTGCTAGTGGCGGGCCCCTCTACGAGCAGTACTTC.

The V and J genes are TRBV5-1 and TRBJ2-7, with D perhaps TRBD2 (6 bases). Between the trimmed V and J ends, which lost 4 bases and 2 bases, there was a span of 7 bases. The germline CDR1 and CDR2 sequences are SGHRS and YFSETQ. The CDR3 is 12 amino acids. In DNA, the CDR3 is TGCGCCAGCAGCCGGGGGACCTACGAGCAGTACTTC. Translated, it gives CASSRGTYEQYF.